The present T cell receptor (beta chain) was sequenced within a study of T-cell memory formation after mild COVID-19. Study in general: TCR clusters largely stayed donor specific. Findings and limits, study-wide: Clones shrinking between day 15 and 85 showed a balanced CD4/CD8 split, and those that grew later tilted toward CD4+. Shrinking CD4+ clones resided mostly in CM and EM, and CD8+ ones in EMRA. Among clones peaking at day 37 in the second wave, SARS-CoV-2 specificity remained unconfirmed.

From the 5' RACE reads, TCRdb called clonotypes with MiXCR, one entry per CDR3 protein. The table includes about 270,000 distinct CDR3 sequences, about 17% detected once. Losses at the gene ends were 5 bases for V and 4 bases for J; bases not matched to a gene: 5. CDR1 and CDR2 (germline): SQVTM, ANQGSEA. The CDR3 sequence is 13 residues long. Remarks on this clonotype: Antigen: not known.

This TCR came from a man aged 18 to 30 who had mild COVID-19 (a few samples of this study predate the infection). Cell type and time point are not known. Sample: PBMCs or a T cell subset sorted from them (not recorded which). V gene TRBV29-1 combines with J gene TRBJ1-2, with 9 bases identical to TRBD1. In DNA form, the CDR3 reads TGCAGCGTTTACAGGGGGCGCGGCTATGGCTACACCTTC. It yields the protein CSVYRGRGYGYTF.